The 27 T cell receptor beta chains given below trace back to one sample, sequenced in a study of regulatory T cells in long-lasting Graves disease. Time point indicated: newly diagnosed GD, antithyroid drugs for less than 3 months. From RNA extracted from PBMCs, the TCR library was made. In building TCR beta libraries, iRepertoire HTBI primers were used together with Arm-PCR of CDR3 regions. TCRdb independently ran MiXCR on the multiplex PCR reads; one entry per CDR3 protein. The data show roughly 220,000 distinct CDR3 sequences, about 16% seen once. The sample here was peripheral blood mononuclear cells (PBMCs), taken at new diagnosis, from a patient treated with antithyroid drugs. The receptors here all came from a female donor with Graves disease.

The sample holds a few counts of this clonotype. This CDR3 is CASSVAPSGRTGETQYF. For the CDR3, the DNA is TGTGCCAGCAGCGTAGCTCCTAGCGGGAGGACGGGAGAGACCCAGTACTTC. The V gene is TRBV9, the J gene TRBJ2-5; TRBD2 matches 11 bases. J was trimmed by 4 bases and V by 0 bases; bases with no gene match: 8. CDR3 length: 17 amino acids. Germline lookup yields CDR1 SGDLS and CDR2 YYNGEE.

This clonotype was counted many times. V gene TRBV19 combines with J gene TRBJ1-1, with a tentative D call TRBD1 (5 bases). The CDR3 loop spans 15 amino acids. The V gene's germline CDR1 is LNHDA and CDR2 SQIVND (reference sequence). With 3 bases removed from V and 1 base from J, the gap between germline ends came to 12 bases. The CDR3 region has the DNA TGTGCCAGTAGTATGATGGGACTCACGAACACTGAAGCTTTCTTT. Its translation: CASSMMGLTNTEAFF. Full variable domain (missing parts from reference TRBV19 and TRBJ1-1): DGGITQSPKYLFRKEGQNVTLSCEQNLNHDAMYWYRQDPGQGLRLIYYSQIVNDFQKGDIAEGYSVSREKKESFPLTVTSAQKNPTAFYLCASSMMGLTNTEAFFGQGTRLTVV.

This chain uses TRBV20-1 with TRBJ1-5; D is possibly TRBD1 (6 bases). Trimming stripped 3 bases from V and 3 bases from J, with 12 bases between. Germline loops: CDR1 DFQATT, CDR2 SNEGSKA (reference sequence). This CDR3 has 14 amino acids. The CDR3 protein is CSASRGRNNQPQHF. The CDR3, as DNA: TGCAGTGCTAGCAGGGGAAGGAACAATCAGCCCCAGCATTTT.

The J gene is TRBJ1-2, the V gene TRBV11-2, with 7 bases matching TRBD1. V lost 1 base to trimming and J lost 8 bases; unmatched junction nucleotides: 4. CDR3 size: 13 residues. Germline lookup yields CDR1 SGHAT and CDR2 FQNNGV. CDR3 bases: TGTGCCAGCAGCTTAGGCAGGGGGGCGGGCTACACCTTC. It codes for CASSLGRGAGYTF.

This clonotype was seen a few times. The genes are TRBV5-1 and TRBJ2-5; the match to TRBD1 covers 8 bases. The CDR3 extends over 15 amino acids. V lost 2 bases to trimming and J lost 5 bases; unmatched junction nucleotides: 8. From germline, CDR1 is SGHRS and CDR2 YFSETQ. The CDR3 here is CASSFGDRLKETQYF. Here the CDR3 DNA reads TGCGCCAGCAGCTTCGGGGACAGGCTTAAGGAGACCCAGTACTTC. Full variable domain (missing parts from reference TRBV5-1 and TRBJ2-5): KAGVTQTPRYLIKTRGQQVTLSCSPISGHRSVSWYQQTPGQGLQFLFEYFSETQRNKGNFPGRFSGRQFSNSRSEMNVSTLELGDSALYLCASSFGDRLKETQYFGPGTRLLVL.

This clonotype was seen many times. The V call is TRBV2, the J call TRBJ1-1; D is unclear. Germline CDR1 SNHLY, CDR2 FYNNEI. V was shortened by 7 bases and J by 5 bases, with 11 bases between the two germline ends. CDR3 length: 12 residues. CDR3: CASNLRETEAFF. CDR3 sequence (DNA): TGTGCCAGCAACCTTAGGGAGACTGAAGCTTTCTTT.

A remark on this clonotype: The junction departs from germline at one end; a sequencing error may be responsible. The chain uses TRBV6-1 and TRBJ1-1, with 10 bases fitting TRBD1. From germline, CDR1 is MNHNS and CDR2 SASEGT. The CDR3 length is 18 residues. CDR3 loop: CAGSLPRTGGGLNTEAFF. In DNA, the CDR3 is TGTGCCGGCAGTCTCCCAAGGACAGGGGGTGGGCTGAACACTGAAGCTTTCTTT.

Note on this clonotype: This may stem from a read error, because a much larger clone lies one nucleotide away. CDR3 loop: CASNEFSGADADTQYF. In DNA form, the CDR3 reads TGTGCCAGCAATGAATTTTCAGGGGCTGATGCAGATACGCAGTATTTT. The chain employs TRBV25-1 and TRBJ2-3, with D possibly TRBD1 on 6 matching bases. Per germline, CDR1 MGHDK and CDR2 SYGVNS. The CDR3 has 16 residues.

This clonotype was seen repeatedly, ten times or more. Its ends do not fully match the called genes, so a read error is possible. V is TRBV5-1 and J is TRBJ1-4; tentative D call: TRBD1 (6 bases). CDR3 length: 14 residues. The germline V gene has CDR1 SGHRS and CDR2 YFSETQ. The CDR3 DNA reads as TGTGCCAGCAGCTTAGGGGGAGTCGATGAAAAACTGTTTTTT. Translation gives CASSLGGVDEKLFF.

This clonotype came up many times. This chain links TRBV24-1 with TRBJ2-2; TRBD2 matches at 8 bases. The CDR3 is 17 residues long. V dropped 4 bases and J dropped 2; count of bases not matched to a gene: 8. Germline CDR1 KGHDR, CDR2 SFDVKD. CDR3 nucleotides: TGTGCCACCAGTGACTGGGCCAGCGGGGGCAACACCGGGGAGCTGTTTTTT. Its translation: CATSDWASGGNTGELFF.

This clonotype was seen repeatedly, ten times or more. This chain joins TRBV5-5 and TRBJ1-2; D perhaps matches TRBD1 (5 bases). V was trimmed by 0 bases and J by 8 bases, leaving 17 bases between them. This CDR3 is built from 15 residues. Germline-derived CDR1 and CDR2 are SGHKS and YYEKEE (reference sequence). The DNA for the CDR3 is TGTGCCAGCAGCTTGGCTGGGGCAGATCTATGGGGCTACACCTTC. Protein product: CASSLAGADLWGYTF.

This sequence joins TRBV20-1 and TRBJ2-3, with TRBD2 identical over 14 bases. The germline CDR1 and CDR2 sequences are DFQATT and SNEGSKA (reference sequence). V shed 5 bases and J 6 bases; nucleotides not matched to a gene: 4. This CDR3 comprises 14 residues. The CDR3 is CSASTSGRADTQYF. CDR3 bases: TGCAGTGCTTCGACTAGCGGGAGGGCCGATACGCAGTATTTT.

This clonotype was picked up many times. The CDR3: CASSTHRLNEKLFF. In DNA, the CDR3 is TGTGCCAGTAGTACCCACAGGTTAAATGAAAAACTGTTTTTT. The gene calls are TRBV19 and TRBJ1-4, with D maybe TRBD1 (5 bases). Germline CDR1 reads LNHDA; CDR2 reads SQIVND (reference sequence). V lost 4 bases, J lost 5 bases, and 11 bases lay in between. The CDR3 extends over 14 amino acids.

In this sample, this clonotype turned up a few times. The rearrangement joins TRBV7-9 to TRBJ2-2; 11 positions agree with TRBD1. The CDR3 sequence is 16 residues long. The ends lost 4 bases at V and 4 bases at J; junction bases unmatched: 5. Germline V gives CDR1 SEHNR, CDR2 FQNEAQ (reference sequence). The DNA for the CDR3 is TGTGCCAGCAGCTCTATGGGACAGGGGGGCACCGGGGAGCTGTTTTTT. Translated, it gives CASSSMGQGGTGELFF.

In its sample, this clonotype was seen many times. One end of the junction varies from germline; a read error may be responsible. The chain carries TRBV5-1 and TRBJ2-7, with 10 bases identical to TRBD1. The CDR3 sequence is 13 residues long. CDR1 and CDR2 (germline): SGHRS, YFSETQ. For the CDR3, the DNA is TGTGCCAGCAGCTTGACAGGGGGCGACGAGCAGTACTTC. Translation: CASSLTGGDEQYF.

This clonotype has ten or more counts. The genes are TRBV15 and TRBJ1-1; D is undetermined. The V gene lost 8 bases and the J gene lost 0 bases, with 10 bases spanning the gap. Germline V gives CDR1 LNHNV, CDR2 YYDKDF (reference sequence). The CDR3 sequence is 13 residues long. CDR3 bases: TGTGCCACCTGTGATAGACTGAACACTGAAGCTTTCTTT. Its protein is CATCDRLNTEAFF.

The chain links TRBV29-1 to TRBJ2-7, with TRBD2 matching 10 bases. Germline V CDR1 and CDR2: SQVTM, ANQGSEA. V lost 7 bases and J lost 6; bases outside the gene matches: 12. The CDR3 length is 14 residues. CDR3 coding DNA: TGCAGCGCCAAACCCGGGACTAGCGCCGGCGAGCAGTACTTC. It yields the protein CSAKPGTSAGEQYF.

About this clonotype itself: This may be a read error: a much more frequent sequence differs by one nucleotide. The rearrangement links TRBV9 to TRBJ2-7; 16 bases line up with TRBD2. Germline CDR1 SGDLS, CDR2 YYNGEE. Germline trimming cut 0 bases from V and 6 bases from J; bases unmatched to any gene: 6. The CDR3 extends over 17 amino acids. The CDR3 protein is CASSVEGTSGRAVEQYF. In DNA form, the CDR3 reads TGTGCCAGCAGCGTAGAGGGGACTAGCGGGAGGGCCGTCGAGCAGTACTTC.

The sample holds many counts of this clonotype. This chain links TRBV3-1 with TRBJ1-5; 8 bases align to TRBD1. This CDR3 has 15 amino acids. J was trimmed by 5 bases and V by 3 bases; bases with no gene match: 6. Germline-derived CDR1 and CDR2 are LGHDT and YNNKEL (reference sequence). CDR3 coding DNA: TGTGCCAGCAGCCACGGACAGGGAGGGTATCAGCCCCAGCATTTT. Translating gives CASSHGQGGYQPQHF.

Details on this clonotype: A far bigger clonotype differs at one base, so this is likely a read error. This chain joins TRBV28 and TRBJ2-5; 15 nucleotides align to TRBD2. The DNA end is a closer match to TRBJ2-1, so the J assignment may be wrong. Germline V CDR1 and CDR2: MDHEN, SYDVKM. The CDR3 runs 21 residues. The DNA for the CDR3 is TGTGCCCGCAGTTTAGTATCGGGGACTAGCGGGAGGTCATTGTACCACAATGAGCAGTTCTTC. It translates to CARSLVSGTSGRSLYHNEQFF.

This clonotype occurred many times. The chain has TRBV20-1 and TRBJ2-3; TRBD1 might be the D (6 bases). Germline CDR1 and CDR2: DFQATT and SNEGSKA (reference sequence). V dropped 0 bases and J dropped 2 bases, with 12 bases sitting between them. There are 15 residues in the CDR3. As DNA, the CDR3 is TGCAGTGCTAGAGATGGGGCAGGGGACACAGATACGCAGTATTTT. Encoded protein: CSARDGAGDTDTQYF.

In its sample, this clonotype was seen many times. This rearrangement joins TRBV19 to TRBJ2-7; possible D gene TRBD1, 6 bases. Germline assignment: CDR1 LNHDA and CDR2 SQIVND (reference sequence). CDR3 size: 15 residues. The V gene lost 3 bases and the J gene lost 1 base, with 13 bases spanning the gap. Here the CDR3 reads CASSISAQGSYEQYF. The CDR3 DNA reads as TGTGCCAGTAGTATTTCCGCGCAGGGGTCCTACGAGCAGTACTTC.

There are many counts of this clonotype. V and J are TRBV27 and TRBJ1-4; 9 bases match TRBD1. The V and J ends lost 5 bases and 5 bases, in that order; junction bases with no gene match: 9. CDR3 size: 16 residues. Per germline, CDR1 MNHEY and CDR2 SMNVEV (reference sequence). CDR3 amino acids: CASSPWTGARNEKLFF. CDR3 nucleotides: TGTGCCAGCAGTCCCTGGACAGGGGCAAGGAATGAAAAACTGTTTTTT. The variable domain in full, with the rest retrieved from reference TRBV27 and TRBJ1-4, is EAQVTQNPRYLITVTGKKLTVTCSQNMNHEYMSWYRQDPGLGLRQIYYSMNVEVTDKGDVPEGYKVSRKEKRNFPLILESPSPNQTSLYFCASSPWTGARNEKLFFGSGTQLSVL.

This clonotype turned up a few times. The gene calls are TRBV4-1 and TRBJ1-1; D unresolved. With 2 bases removed from V and 4 bases from J, the gap between germline ends came to 20 bases. CDR1 and CDR2 from the germline V gene are MGHRA and YSYEKL. CDR3 length equals 17 residues. CDR3 coding DNA: TGCGCCAGCAGCCAACACCCCAGTCGTCGGAGAAGCACTGAAGCTTTCTTT. This codes for CASSQHPSRRRSTEAFF.

This clonotype was recorded at least ten times. The J gene is TRBJ1-2, the V gene TRBV5-6; D is unclear. This CDR3 spans 12 amino acids. CDR1 is SGHDT and CDR2 is YYEEEE in the germline V gene. The V gene lost 0 bases and the J gene lost 8 bases, with 8 bases spanning the gap. CDR3 sequence reads: CASSLGLGGYTF. The CDR3 region has the DNA TGTGCCAGCAGCTTGGGGTTGGGGGGCTACACCTTC. Looking up the rest from reference TRBV5-6 and TRBJ1-2 gives the full variable domain: DAGVTQSPTHLIKTRGQQVTLRCSPKSGHDTVSWYQQALGQGPQFIFQYYEEEERQRGNFPDRFSGHQFPNYSSELNVNALLLGDSALYLCASSLGLGGYTFGSGTRLTVV.

This clonotype was counted at least ten times. The rearrangement joins TRBV28 to TRBJ1-4, with D possibly matching TRBD1 (5 bases). Trimming removed 5 bases from V and 8 bases from J, with 9 bases in between. Germline V gene sequence: CDR1 MDHEN, CDR2 SYDVKM. This CDR3 has 12 residues. For the CDR3, the DNA is TGTGCCAGCAGTCCATGGGGGGAAAAACTGTTTTTT. Its translation is CASSPWGEKLFF.

The J gene is TRBJ2-3, the V gene TRBV7-9, with a weak D call TRBD1 (6 bases). The germline V and J ends were trimmed by 1 base and 6 bases, with 11 bases remaining between them. The CDR3 sequence is 14 residues long. From germline, CDR1 is SEHNR and CDR2 FQNEAQ (reference sequence). Here the CDR3 DNA reads TGTGCCAGCAGCTTAGAGGGGGTGGAGGATACGCAGTATTTT. This gives the protein CASSLEGVEDTQYF. Variable domain in full (rest from reference TRBV7-9 and TRBJ2-3): DTGVSQNPRHKITKRGQNVTFRCDPISEHNRLYWYRQTLGQGPEFLTYFQNEAQLEKSRLLSDRFSAERPKGSFSTLEIQRTEQGDSAMYLCASSLEGVEDTQYFGPGTRLTVL.